Presented here are 32 T cell receptor beta chains from one specimen sequenced in a study of T-cell reconstitution after alpha-beta-depleted transplantation in children (TCRdb year 2016). In light of the paper, this sample's treatment or condition label describes: allogeneic hematopoietic cell transplantation with graft depleted of TCRalphabeta T cells and CD19 B cells. The library was generated by PCR. The sequencer was an Illumina HiSeq 2500. TCR libraries were prepared with molecular barcoding, using unique molecular identifiers to normalize TCRbeta repertoire quantification. The public reads were reanalyzed by TCRdb: fastp trimming at Q25, MiXCR alignment, in-frame beta chains only. Each record represents a unique CDR3 protein, reported with the most common genes and DNA among its rows. In this sample the table shows hundreds of thousands of distinct CDR3 sequences, 16% of which occur a single time. The ten largest make up around two fifths of the sample.

The specimen was PBMCs, mostly from graft donor cells, collected 360 days after TCRalphabeta/CD19-depleted stem cell transplant. These receptors were taken from a male patient between 2 and 10 years old who had a stem cell transplant for acute lymphoblastic leukemia, so the T cells may come from the graft donor.

This clonotype has a handful of counts. The chain is built from TRBV7-9 and TRBJ2-1, with D maybe TRBD2 (6 bases). The V gene lost 1 base and the J gene lost 5 bases, with 12 bases spanning the gap. The CDR3 runs to 15 residues. Germline V gene lookup returns CDR1 SEHNR and CDR2 FQNEAQ (reference sequence). The DNA for the CDR3 is TGTGCCAGCAGCTTAGGTCGGAGGGGTGACAATGAGCAGTTCTTC. It translates to CASSLGRRGDNEQFF.

This clonotype was seen only a few times. J is TRBJ2-1 and V is TRBV4-3, with TRBD2 matching over 13 bases. With 4 bases clipped from V and 2 bases from J, the junction kept 11 bases outside the gene matches. Germline lookup yields CDR1 LGHNA and CDR2 YSLEER. There are 19 residues in the CDR3. The CDR3 reads CASSPGLAGVSSTYNEQFF. As DNA, the CDR3 is TGCGCCAGCAGCCCCGGACTAGCGGGAGTTAGTTCCACCTACAATGAGCAGTTCTTC.

The chain is built from TRBV4-1 and TRBJ1-2, with a tentative D call TRBD1 (5 bases). Germline V gives CDR1 MGHRA, CDR2 YSYEKL. Trimming cost V 3 bases and J 3 bases, with 11 bases left between them. The length of the CDR3 is 14 residues. CDR3 region: CASSHPLGHYGYTF. The CDR3 coding sequence is TGCGCCAGCAGCCATCCCCTGGGACACTATGGCTACACCTTC.

The CDR3 DNA reads TGTGCCAGCAGTTCCCGCGAAGGTAGCGGGAGTTACGAGCAGTACTTC. Amino acid sequence: CASSSREGSGSYEQYF. V gene TRBV28 combines with J gene TRBJ2-7, with 9 nucleotides matching TRBD2. The J segment lost 4 bases and the V segment lost 4 bases, leaving 11 bases of the junction unmatched. Per germline, CDR1 MDHEN and CDR2 SYDVKM. CDR3 length: 16 amino acids.

This clonotype was seen a handful of times. The chain recombines TRBV4-1 with TRBJ2-1; 7 bases align to TRBD2. Germline CDR1 is MGHRA and CDR2 is YSYEKL. This CDR3 is built from 16 residues. V shed 4 bases, J shed 0 bases, and the junction held 6 bases outside the gene matches. The chain's CDR3 is CASSPLAVSSYNEQFF. CDR3 coding DNA: TGCGCCAGCAGCCCGCTAGCGGTGAGCTCCTACAATGAGCAGTTCTTC.

J is TRBJ2-5 and V is TRBV12-3 or TRBV12-4; maybe TRBD1 (5 bases). The V and J ends lost 6 bases and 1 base respectively, with 9 bases between them. This CDR3 spans 13 amino acids. As DNA, the CDR3 is TGTGCCAGCAGCTACAGGTTCCAAGAGACCCAGTACTTC. Protein product: CASSYRFQETQYF.

The rearrangement links TRBV28 to TRBJ2-3; maybe TRBD2 (6 bases). From germline, CDR1 is MDHEN and CDR2 SYDVKM. This CDR3 comprises 22 residues. The V and J ends lost 3 bases and 3 bases respectively, with 34 bases between them. Written as DNA, the CDR3 is TGTGCCAGCAGTTTTCTCCCGGACGTCGGGACTCGGATTACCAGTGGTACAGATACGCAGTATTTT. Translation: CASSFLPDVGTRITSGTDTQYF.

The rearrangement uses TRBV20-1 and TRBJ2-6, with D perhaps TRBD1 or TRBD2 (5 bases each). The CDR3 runs to 15 residues. V was pared by 0 bases and J by 3 bases, with 9 bases between. Germline-derived CDR1 and CDR2 are DFQATT and SNEGSKA (reference sequence). The chain's CDR3 is CSARDMGVGANVLTF. The CDR3 DNA is TGCAGTGCTAGAGATATGGGGGTTGGGGCCAACGTCCTGACTTTC.

This rearrangement joins TRBV20-1 to TRBJ2-1; 8 bases align to TRBD2. The CDR3 spans 14 residues. The germline gives CDR1 DFQATT, CDR2 SNEGSKA (reference sequence). Germline trimming cut 6 bases from V and 6 bases from J; bases unmatched to any gene: 10. CDR3 sequence: CSAQGLGMGNEQFF. For the CDR3, the DNA is TGCAGTGCCCAGGGACTAGGTATGGGCAATGAGCAGTTCTTC.

V gene TRBV20-1 combines with J gene TRBJ2-3, with 7 positions matching TRBD2. Germline-derived CDR1 and CDR2 are DFQATT and SNEGSKA (reference sequence). The CDR3 consists of 15 residues. J lost 9 bases, V lost 6 bases, and 18 bases had no gene match. The CDR3 region is CSAGAYPGLSSTQYF. The DNA for the CDR3 is TGCAGTGCCGGGGCGTATCCGGGACTAAGTTCGACGCAGTATTTT.

This clonotype was recorded many times. The CDR3 is CASSSYREYEQYF. CDR3 nucleotides: TGTGCCAGCAGCTCCTACAGAGAATACGAGCAGTACTTC. This chain links TRBV7-2 with TRBJ2-7, with unresolved D. With 4 bases removed from V and 4 bases from J, the gap between germline ends came to 11 bases. This CDR3 comprises 13 residues. Germline V gene sequence: CDR1 SGHTA, CDR2 FQGNSA.

This clonotype was picked up a small number of times. CDR3 amino acids: CASSSYGSYNEQFF. The CDR3 nucleotides read TGTGCCAGCAGCTCTTACGGCTCCTACAATGAGCAGTTCTTC. The V gene is TRBV11-1, the J gene TRBJ2-1, with D unclear. With 4 bases removed from V and 0 bases from J, the gap between germline ends came to 7 bases. Looked up from germline, CDR1 is SGHAT and CDR2 is FQDESV (reference sequence). The CDR3 extends over 14 amino acids.

In its sample, this clonotype was seen a few times. This sequence joins TRBV24-1 and TRBJ2-1; 7 bases match TRBD1. CDR3 length: 16 residues. Trimming removed 3 bases from V and 0 bases from J; junction bases left unmatched: 4. Germline V lookup: CDR1 KGHDR, CDR2 SFDVKD. In DNA, the CDR3 is TGTGCCACCAGTGATGGACAGGCGAGCTCCTACAATGAGCAGTTCTTC. It is translated as CATSDGQASSYNEQFF.

The V and J genes are TRBV21-1 and TRBJ1-3. TRBV21-1 counts as a pseudogene. The CDR3 consists of 17 residues. Here the CDR3 reads CASSKGGRDFSGNTIYF. CDR3 DNA sequence: TGTGCCAGCAGCAAAGGAGGCAGAGATTTCTCTGGAAACACCATATATTTT.

This clonotype was seen a handful of times. The rearrangement uses TRBV28 and TRBJ1-2; 7 bases line up with TRBD1. The CDR3 loop spans 16 amino acids. The V segment lost 1 base and the J segment 2 bases; nucleotides outside the gene matches: 7. Germline lookup yields CDR1 MDHEN and CDR2 SYDVKM. The CDR3 loop reads CASSLLRPGGNYGYTF. In DNA, the CDR3 is TGTGCCAGCAGTTTATTGCGCCCAGGGGGGAACTATGGCTACACCTTC.

The rearrangement uses TRBV5-1 and TRBJ2-3; D remains unclear. CDR1 is SGHRS, CDR2 YFSETQ, per germline. V was clipped by 4 bases and J by 5 bases, with 14 bases between them. This CDR3 has 14 amino acids. The CDR3 DNA sequence: TGCGCCAGCAGCCTAGGGCTCTGGGGAGATACGCAGTATTTT. Translating it yields CASSLGLWGDTQYF.

In its sample, this clonotype was seen many times. This CDR3 is CASSLDTEAFF. In DNA form, the CDR3 reads TGTGCCAGCAGCCTCGACACTGAAGCTTTCTTT. The chain has TRBV4-2 and TRBJ1-1; D is uncertain. The germline V gene encodes CDR1 LGHNA and CDR2 YNFKEQ. The CDR3 runs 11 residues. V was trimmed by 4 bases and J by 3 bases, leaving 3 bases between them.

This chain joins TRBV12-3 or TRBV12-4 and TRBJ2-1; D is unclear. V lost 5 bases and J 7 bases, leaving 12 bases between the germline ends. The CDR3 loop spans 13 amino acids. The CDR3: CASSPQQRNEQFF. CDR3 DNA: TGTGCCAGCAGTCCACAGCAGCGTAATGAGCAGTTCTTC.

This chain joins TRBV4-3 and TRBJ1-5; D remains ambiguous. The CDR3 covers 15 residues. Trimming cost V 0 bases and J 5 bases, with 11 bases left between them. Germline V gene sequence: CDR1 LGHNA, CDR2 YSLEER. CDR3 amino acids: CASSQDRRGDQPQHF. In DNA, the CDR3 is TGCGCCAGCAGCCAAGATCGGAGAGGCGATCAGCCCCAGCATTTT.

The chain uses TRBV4-3 and TRBJ2-7, with no clear D. This CDR3 region has 15 residues. Germline V CDR1 and CDR2: LGHNA, YSLEER. V was shortened by 2 bases and J by 7 bases, with 18 bases between the two germline ends. This CDR3 reads CASSQSFGALREQYF. The CDR3 DNA reads as TGCGCCAGCAGCCAAAGTTTTGGAGCCCTTCGGGAGCAGTACTTC.

The chain has TRBV20-1 and TRBJ2-1; the D is unclear. This CDR3 spans 16 amino acids. CDR1 DFQATT and CDR2 SNEGSKA come from the germline V gene (reference sequence). The V and J ends lost 1 base and 5 bases respectively, with 18 bases between them. The CDR3 DNA follows: TGCAGTGCTAGAGCCCCACCCGTGCTCCGTGACAATGAGCAGTTCTTC. It codes for CSARAPPVLRDNEQFF.

Only a few counts were recorded for this clonotype. CDR3 in amino acids: CASSQSPGTGVYSNQPQHF. DNA for the CDR3: TGTGCCAGCAGCCAAAGCCCCGGGACAGGAGTTTATAGCAATCAGCCCCAGCATTTT. This rearrangement joins TRBV4-2 to TRBJ1-5; TRBD1 aligns across 8 bases. The V gene's germline CDR1 is LGHNA and CDR2 YNFKEQ. The CDR3 loop spans 19 amino acids. The junction had 12 bases not matched to a gene; V was cut back by 2 bases and J by 0 bases.

This clonotype has ten or more counts. V is TRBV4-2 and J is TRBJ1-2; TRBD1 might be the D (5 bases). With 2 bases removed from V and 7 bases from J, the gap between germline ends came to 8 bases. The CDR3 has 12 residues. The germline V gene encodes CDR1 LGHNA and CDR2 YNFKEQ. The CDR3 DNA is TGTGCCAGCAGCCAACGGGACGGTGGCTACACCTTC. Its protein is CASSQRDGGYTF.

This clonotype came up a few times. This chain joins TRBV4-3 and TRBJ2-7; D gene uncertain. CDR3 length: 13 amino acids. V was trimmed by 0 bases and J by 3 bases, leaving 6 bases between them. From germline, CDR1 is LGHNA and CDR2 YSLEER. The CDR3, as DNA: TGCGCCAGCAGCCAAGAAACCGGCTACGAGCAGTACTTC. Translating gives CASSQETGYEQYF.

This clonotype was recorded a few times. The chain combines TRBV12-3 or TRBV12-4 with TRBJ1-5; D uncertain. The CDR3 covers 15 residues. The V end was cut by 3 bases, the J end by 0 bases, with 9 bases between. CDR3 nucleotides: TGTGCCAGCAGTTTTATCAGCGGTAGCAATCAGCCCCAGCATTTT. Encoded protein: CASSFISGSNQPQHF.

This chain connects TRBV20-1 to TRBJ2-1, with D possibly TRBD2 on 5 matching bases. Looked up from germline, CDR1 is DFQATT and CDR2 is SNEGSKA (reference sequence). The CDR3 consists of 12 residues. V was pared by 5 bases and J by 10 bases, with 15 bases between. The CDR3 here is CSAATRLKEQFF. The CDR3 coding sequence is TGCAGTGCTGCTACTAGACTGAAGGAGCAGTTCTTC.

This clonotype was seen only a few times. V gene TRBV10-3 combines with J gene TRBJ2-7; 13 nucleotides agree with TRBD2. Germline trimming cut 7 bases from V and 3 bases from J; bases unmatched to any gene: 6. There are 15 residues in the CDR3. The germline V gene encodes CDR1 ENHRY and CDR2 SYGVKD. CDR3 nucleotide sequence: TGTGCCATCACCGAAGGGACTAGCGGGATCTACGAGCAGTACTTC. It translates to CAITEGTSGIYEQYF.

DNA for the CDR3: TGTGCCAGCAGATTCACAGGAGGGGAGCTGTTTTTT. Its translation: CASRFTGGELFF. The V gene is TRBV6-5, the J gene TRBJ2-2; perhaps TRBD1 as D (5 bases). Germline values: CDR1 MNHEY, CDR2 SVGAGI. The V and J ends lost 6 bases and 8 bases respectively, with 10 bases between them. This CDR3 comprises 12 residues.

The genes are TRBV11-2 and TRBJ2-3, with D perhaps matching TRBD2 (7 bases). Germline CDR1 and CDR2: SGHAT and FQNNGV. CDR3 length equals 17 residues. V dropped 4 bases and J dropped 5 bases, with 22 bases sitting between them. The CDR3 loop reads CASSSPPLRRGGDTQYF. In nucleotides, the CDR3 is TGTGCCAGCAGCTCACCTCCTTTGCGGAGGGGGGGAGATACGCAGTATTTT.

Regarding this clonotype: This sequence may be a read error, since a much larger clone differs from it by one base. The V gene is TRBV7-9, the J gene TRBJ2-7; D unclear. The CDR3 loop spans 12 amino acids. Germline V CDR1 and CDR2: SEHNR, FQNEAQ (reference sequence). The CDR3: CASSLAAYERYF. CDR3 bases: TGTGCCAGCAGCTTAGCAGCCTACGAGCGGTACTTC.

The chain is built from TRBV12-3 or TRBV12-4 and TRBJ1-1; D may be TRBD1 (5 bases). CDR3 length: 19 amino acids. V was trimmed by 1 base and J by 1 base, leaving 22 bases between them. The CDR3 is CASSLVWSWGDPQNTEAFF. In DNA form, the CDR3 reads TGTGCCAGCAGTTTAGTATGGAGTTGGGGGGACCCTCAGAACACTGAAGCTTTCTTT.

This clonotype was seen more than once but under ten times. V and J are TRBV5-1 and TRBJ1-1, with unresolved D. There are 16 residues in the CDR3. V was shortened by 0 bases and J by 0 bases, with 12 bases between the two germline ends. Germline V gene data show CDR1 as SGHRS and CDR2 as YFSETQ. CDR3 region: CASSLVVPPMNTEAFF. In nucleotides, the CDR3 is TGCGCCAGCAGCTTGGTCGTGCCCCCTATGAACACTGAAGCTTTCTTT.